A single sample is the source of the 25 T cell receptor beta chains below, sequenced in a study of immune evolution from preneoplasia to lung adenocarcinoma. TCRdb's table, derived via immunoSEQ multiplex PCR, lists solely in-frame clones and lacks some. The sample lists approximately 6,900 clones, 60% to 80% occurring once. Sequencing was performed on FFPE adjacent normal lung tissue. These TCRs come from a person in their 70s with lung adenocarcinoma.

The chain uses TRBV5-4 and TRBJ1-2; the match to TRBD1 covers 9 bases. The J segment lost 4 bases and the V segment lost 3 bases, leaving 10 bases of the junction unmatched. The CDR3 is 16 residues long. Germline V gene sequence: CDR1 SGHNT, CDR2 YYREEE (reference sequence). The CDR3 protein is CASSSIQGAQGYGYTF. The CDR3 coding sequence is TGTGCCAGCAGCTCCATACAGGGGGCGCAGGGCTATGGCTACACCTTC.

V is TRBV10-3 and J is TRBJ1-1, with 10 bases matching TRBD1. V lost 4 bases, J lost 1 base, and 0 bases stayed unmatched. Germline-derived CDR1 and CDR2 are ENHRY and SYGVKD. The CDR3 consists of 14 residues. The CDR3, as DNA: TGTGCCATCAGTGGGGACAGGGGGAACACTGAAGCTTTCTTT. Residues: CAISGDRGNTEAFF.

This rearrangement joins TRBV9 to TRBJ1-2; no clear D gene. V was cut by 3 bases and J by 6 bases, with 6 bases left in between. The V gene's germline CDR1 is SGDLS and CDR2 YYNGEE. CDR3 length equals 11 residues. Here the CDR3 reads CASSAPDGYTF. The CDR3 nucleotides are TGTGCCAGCAGCGCCCCGGATGGCTACACCTTC.

The chain combines TRBV7-3 with TRBJ2-5, with D possibly called TRBD1 or TRBD2 (5 bases each). Trimming shortened V by 1 base and J by 1 base, and 10 bases separated the two germline ends. CDR1 SGHTA and CDR2 FQGTGA come from the germline V gene. The CDR3 is 15 amino acids. CDR3 protein: CASSLRGSLQETQYF. The CDR3 coding sequence is TGTGCCAGCAGCTTAAGGGGGTCGCTCCAAGAGACCCAGTACTTC.

The chain carries TRBV6-5 and TRBJ1-5; D gene uncertain. The CDR3 extends over 13 amino acids. V lost 0 bases to trimming and J lost 4 bases, with 4 bases between them. The germline CDR1 and CDR2 sequences are MNHEY and SVGAGI. Here the CDR3 reads CASSYSVNQPQHF. In DNA form, the CDR3 reads TGTGCCAGCAGTTACTCAGTAAATCAGCCCCAGCATTTT.

This clone showed up just a few times. The V and J genes are TRBV6-1 and TRBJ2-7, with D possibly matching TRBD1 (6 bases). Germline V gene data show CDR1 as MNHNS and CDR2 as SASEGT. The CDR3 covers 13 residues. Deletions cut 9 bases from V and 4 bases from J, with 16 bases between. The CDR3 is CASRPDSRYEQYF. The CDR3 DNA is TGTGCCAGTAGGCCGGACAGCCGGTACGAGCAGTACTTC.

The rearrangement joins TRBV5-1 to TRBJ2-1, with 8 bases aligning to TRBD2. V was clipped by 0 bases and J by 4 bases; unmatched bases: 12. CDR1 and CDR2 from the germline V gene are SGHRS and YFSETQ. The CDR3 contains 18 residues. CDR3 nucleotide sequence: TGCGCCAGCAGCTTGGGGTTAGGTGCGGGGGGAGAGTACAATGAGCAGTTCTTC. Translation: CASSLGLGAGGEYNEQFF.

The chain couples TRBV2 to TRBJ2-3; D call uncertain. CDR3 size: 16 residues. Between the trimmed V and J ends, which lost 6 bases and 1 base, there was a span of 17 bases. CDR1 is SNHLY and CDR2 is FYNNEI in the germline V gene. In nucleotides, the CDR3 is TGTGCCAGCAGGGAATCGTGGAGCTGGGGCACAGATACGCAGTATTTT. Translated: CASRESWSWGTDTQYF.

The chain carries TRBV5-4 and TRBJ2-2, with TRBD1 identical over 7 bases. The CDR3 has 16 residues. V shed 3 bases and J 2 bases; nucleotides not matched to a gene: 7. Germline CDR1 is SGHNT and CDR2 is YYREEE (reference sequence). The CDR3: CASSSMDRRNTGELFF. CDR3 nucleotide sequence: TGTGCCAGCAGCTCCATGGACAGGCGCAACACCGGGGAGCTGTTTTTT.

A single count supports this clone. The gene calls are TRBV4-1 and TRBJ1-1; D is unresolved. V shed 1 base and J shed 4 bases, with 13 bases lying between them. Germline V gene data show CDR1 as MGHRA and CDR2 as YSYEKL. This CDR3 spans 15 amino acids. CDR3 in amino acids: CASSQARRLSTEAFF. CDR3 DNA: TGCGCCAGCAGCCAAGCCCGAAGGTTGAGCACTGAAGCTTTCTTT.

This chain links TRBV29-1 with TRBJ2-7, with 7 bases fitting TRBD2. This CDR3 has 14 amino acids. The V segment lost 2 bases and the J segment 7 bases; nucleotides outside the gene matches: 11. Per germline, CDR1 SQVTM and CDR2 ANQGSEA. The CDR3 reads CSVESGRNGGEQYF. CDR3 nucleotides: TGCAGCGTTGAATCGGGTCGGAACGGGGGGGAGCAGTACTTC.

The chain combines TRBV4-1 with TRBJ1-1, with a possible D match to TRBD1 (5 bases). Germline V CDR1 and CDR2: MGHRA, YSYEKL. V was pared by 5 bases and J by 5 bases, with 6 bases between. The CDR3 sequence is 11 residues long. The CDR3 DNA reads TGCGCCAGCAGCGGGGGGACTGAAGCTTTCTTT. It encodes CASSGGTEAFF.

The V and J genes are TRBV7-3 and TRBJ1-1; maybe TRBD1 (6 bases). The germline V gene has CDR1 SGHTA and CDR2 FQGTGA. This CDR3 is built from 14 residues. The germline V and J ends were trimmed by 5 bases and 4 bases, with 14 bases remaining between them. Here the CDR3 reads CASSPIGGGTEAFF. DNA of the CDR3: TGTGCCAGCAGCCCCATTGGGGGCGGCACTGAAGCTTTCTTT.

This chain uses TRBV5-1 with TRBJ1-1, with D possibly TRBD1 on 5 matching bases. Germline V gives CDR1 SGHRS, CDR2 YFSETQ. The V and J ends lost 2 bases and 4 bases respectively, with 12 bases between them. CDR3 length equals 14 residues. CDR3 nucleotide sequence: TGCGCCAGCAGCTTTGCAGACGGGACCACTGAAGCTTTCTTT. Translating it yields CASSFADGTTEAFF. Variable domain in full (rest from reference TRBV5-1 and TRBJ1-1): KAGVTQTPRYLIKTRGQQVTLSCSPISGHRSVSWYQQTPGQGLQFLFEYFSETQRNKGNFPGRFSGRQFSNSRSEMNVSTLELGDSALYLCASSFADGTTEAFFGQGTRLTVV.

This clone was recorded only once. The V and J genes are TRBV7-9 and TRBJ2-3, with D unclear. CDR1 and CDR2 (germline): SEHNR, FQNEAQ (reference sequence). Trimming shortened V by 5 bases and J by 2 bases, and 14 bases separated the two germline ends. CDR3 length: 15 residues. DNA of the CDR3: TGTGCCAGCAGCCTAGACGGCGGTTTCACAGATACGCAGTATTTT. Its translation is CASSLDGGFTDTQYF. Full variable domain (missing parts from reference TRBV7-9 and TRBJ2-3): DTGVSQNPRHKITKRGQNVTFRCDPISEHNRLYWYRQTLGQGPEFLTYFQNEAQLEKSRLLSDRFSAERPKGSFSTLEIQRTEQGDSAMYLCASSLDGGFTDTQYFGPGTRLTVL.

This clone was counted a few times. V is TRBV6-6 and J is TRBJ1-4; 10 bases align to TRBD1. The V gene's germline CDR1 is MNHNY and CDR2 SVGAGI (reference sequence). V lost 5 bases and J lost 8; bases outside the gene matches: 11. This CDR3 is 16 amino acids long. The CDR3, as DNA: TGTGCCAGCAGTCTCCCGGGACAGGGGATTCGCGAAAAACTGTTTTTT. Translation: CASSLPGQGIREKLFF.

The genes are TRBV4-1 and TRBJ1-2; D gene uncertain. This CDR3 has 17 residues. Germline-derived CDR1 and CDR2 are MGHRA and YSYEKL. Trimming pared 0 bases from V and 6 bases from J, leaving 20 bases between. For the CDR3, the DNA is TGCGCCAGCAGCCAAGACCCGACCGCGAGGAGGTTGCATGGCTACACCTTC. It translates to CASSQDPTARRLHGYTF.

This chain links TRBV28 with TRBJ1-1, with D tentatively TRBD1 (6 bases). Germline V lookup: CDR1 MDHEN, CDR2 SYDVKM. CDR3 length: 12 amino acids. V lost 2 bases and J lost 7, with 8 bases in between. CDR3 amino acids: CASSLGQFEAFF. CDR3 nucleotides: TGTGCCAGCAGTTTAGGACAGTTTGAAGCTTTCTTT.

The chain employs TRBV6-6 and TRBJ2-5; D is unclear. CDR1 MNHNY and CDR2 SVGAGI come from the germline V gene (reference sequence). V was trimmed by 2 bases and J by 8 bases, leaving 6 bases between them. CDR3 length equals 11 residues. The CDR3 here is CASSYMDTQYF. CDR3 DNA: TGTGCCAGCAGTTACATGGACACCCAGTACTTC.

The gene calls are TRBV6-1 and TRBJ1-4; possibly TRBD1 for D (6 bases). V was clipped by 4 bases and J by 7 bases, with 13 bases between them. Germline loops: CDR1 MNHNS, CDR2 SASEGT. The CDR3 runs 14 residues. Written as DNA, the CDR3 is TGTGCCAGCAGTGGAGGGGGGCGGGGTGAAAAACTGTTTTTT. It is translated as CASSGGGRGEKLFF.

This rearrangement joins TRBV7-9 to TRBJ1-1; a possible D gene is TRBD1 (5 bases). Trimming left V 5 bases short and J 2 bases short, with 12 bases between. The CDR3 has 14 residues. Germline CDR1 SEHNR, CDR2 FQNEAQ (reference sequence). CDR3 in DNA: TGTGCCAGCAGCCGTACTACAGGCAACACTGAAGCTTTCTTT. Translated, it gives CASSRTTGNTEAFF.

The V gene is TRBV6-5, the J gene TRBJ2-5, with 7 nucleotides matching TRBD1. The end of the DNA aligns better with TRBJ2-7, so the J call may be wrong. This CDR3 region has 14 residues. CDR1 is MNHEY, CDR2 SVGAGI, per germline. The CDR3 is CASSYGQGDYEQYF. The CDR3 bases are TGTGCCAGCAGTTACGGGCAGGGGGACTACGAGCAGTACTTC.

This clone was seen more than once but under ten times. This chain links TRBV14 with TRBJ1-1; 8 bases agree with TRBD1. The CDR3 runs 16 residues. V gave up 4 bases and J gave up 1 base; unmatched junction bases: 8. Germline V CDR1 and CDR2: SGHDN, FVKESK. This CDR3 is CASSRNRGTPNTEAFF. The DNA of the CDR3 is TGTGCCAGCAGCCGTAACAGGGGGACACCGAACACTGAAGCTTTCTTT.

V gene TRBV15 combines with J gene TRBJ1-2; D is possibly TRBD1 (5 bases). The CDR3 consists of 13 residues. Trimming cost V 5 bases and J 4 bases, with 11 bases left between them. Germline V CDR1 and CDR2: LNHNV, YYDKDF (reference sequence). This CDR3 is CATSSRELYGYTF. The CDR3 DNA is TGTGCCACCAGCTCCAGGGAACTCTATGGCTACACCTTC. Variable domain in full (rest from reference TRBV15 and TRBJ1-2): DAMVIQNPRYQVTQFGKPVTLSCSQTLNHNVMYWYQQKSSQAPKLLFHYYDKDFNNEADTPDNFQSRRPNTSFCFLDIRSPGLGDTAMYLCATSSRELYGYTFGSGTRLTVV.

The chain employs TRBV6-6 and TRBJ1-1; the D gene is possibly TRBD1 (5 bases). V was pared by 5 bases and J by 3 bases, with 16 bases between. The germline V gene encodes CDR1 MNHNY and CDR2 SVGAGI (reference sequence). The CDR3 is 15 amino acids. For the CDR3, the DNA is TGTGCCAGCAGTAGATCCGCGGGGGTGGACACTGAAGCTTTCTTT. It specifies CASSRSAGVDTEAFF.